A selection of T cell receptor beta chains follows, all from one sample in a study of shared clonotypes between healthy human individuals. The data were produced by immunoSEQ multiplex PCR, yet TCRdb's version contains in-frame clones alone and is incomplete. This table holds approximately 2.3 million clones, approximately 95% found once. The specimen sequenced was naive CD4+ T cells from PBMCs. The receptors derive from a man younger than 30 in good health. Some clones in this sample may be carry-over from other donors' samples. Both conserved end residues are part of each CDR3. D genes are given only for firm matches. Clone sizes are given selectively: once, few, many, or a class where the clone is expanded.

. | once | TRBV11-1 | CASSLGGTHGQYF
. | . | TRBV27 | CASSLSDPRIWYF
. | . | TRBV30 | CAWATSGSGELFF
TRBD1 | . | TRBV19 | CASTTQGVDYGYTF
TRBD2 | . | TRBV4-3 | CASSQEREGDYNEQFF
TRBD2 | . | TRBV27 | CASGTSGRNSYEQYF
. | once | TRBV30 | CAWSFRFGVLLYGYTF
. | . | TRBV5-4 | CASSWDQNTEAFF
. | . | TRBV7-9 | CASSLTADTQYF
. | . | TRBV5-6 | CASSSSWGAANTGELFF
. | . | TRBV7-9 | CASSLVDQGGYNEQFF
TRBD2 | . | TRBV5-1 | CASSLVTSARPYEQYF
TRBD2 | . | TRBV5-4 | CASSLDVWLAGNNEQFF
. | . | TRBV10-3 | CAISESGRTDTQYF
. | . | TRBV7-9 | CASSLWDPSGGQFF
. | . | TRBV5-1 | CASSLAPINTEAFF
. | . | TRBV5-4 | CASSLEGRMNTEAFF
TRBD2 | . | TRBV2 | CASTGTSGHTGELFF
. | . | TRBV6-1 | CASKARDSYEQYF
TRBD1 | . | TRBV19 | CASSIGTTGNQETQYF
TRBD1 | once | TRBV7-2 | CASSKGQGADTQYF
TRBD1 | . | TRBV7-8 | CASSPDRGPGYTF
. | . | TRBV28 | CASILFRVNTEAFF
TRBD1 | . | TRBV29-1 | CSALGGTGYYETQYF
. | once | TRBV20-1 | CSALSEKLFF
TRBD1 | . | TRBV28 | CASSLGTGRYEQYF
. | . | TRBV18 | CASSPRANYGYTF
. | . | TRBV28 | CASKLSGVTYEQYF
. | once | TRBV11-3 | CASSLSGPNTEAFF
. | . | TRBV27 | CASSLFRSGIYGYTF
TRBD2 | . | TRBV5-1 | CASSPGLAGVNTQYF
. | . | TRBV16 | CASSPAAVPGNTIYF
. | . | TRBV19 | CASSISASLKGGELFF
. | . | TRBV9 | CASSVVVGRNTEAFF
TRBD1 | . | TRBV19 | CASSISAGGGTEAFF
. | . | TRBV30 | CAWSRAGLSYNEQFF
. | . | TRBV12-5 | CASCRDIGELFF
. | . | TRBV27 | CASSLWGNNEKLFF
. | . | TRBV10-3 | CAILQTGPSGNTIYF
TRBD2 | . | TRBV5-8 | CASSPLLAEGVLEQFF
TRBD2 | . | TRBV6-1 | CASSVLAGPDTQYF
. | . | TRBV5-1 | CASRRQEAGELFF
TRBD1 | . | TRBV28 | CASGSGTGAKPTKNIQYF
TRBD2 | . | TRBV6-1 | CASSEAGTSGRKTQYF
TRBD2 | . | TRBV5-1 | CASSRGAGVASQETQYF
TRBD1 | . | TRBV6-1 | CASGQGYNEQFF
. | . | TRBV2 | CASTMFGSYDGQYF
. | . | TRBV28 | CASSLDFNYGYTF
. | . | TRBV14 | CASSQVPGGPSEQYF
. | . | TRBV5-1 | CASSLGGNSNQPQHF
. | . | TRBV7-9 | CASSLTQAFSPLHF
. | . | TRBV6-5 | CASSYSRGNQPQHF
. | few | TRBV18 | CASSPFILRDNQPQHF
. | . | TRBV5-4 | CASSLAGTYSYEQYF
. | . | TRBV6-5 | CASSKGGGVTEQYF